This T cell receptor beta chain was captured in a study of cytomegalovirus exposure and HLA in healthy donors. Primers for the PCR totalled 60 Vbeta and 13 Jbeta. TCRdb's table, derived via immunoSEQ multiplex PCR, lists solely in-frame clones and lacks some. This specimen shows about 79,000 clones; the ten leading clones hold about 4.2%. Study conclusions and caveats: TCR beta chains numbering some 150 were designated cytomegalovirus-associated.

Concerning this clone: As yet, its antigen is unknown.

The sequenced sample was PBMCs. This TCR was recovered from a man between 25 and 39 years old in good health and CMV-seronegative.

The CDR3 bases are TGTGCCATCAGGGGCACGGGACTGGGTTACGAGCAGTACTTC. Translated: CAIRGTGLGYEQYF. The chain has TRBV10-3 and TRBJ2-7; a weak D match, TRBD2 (6 bases). The V gene's germline CDR1 is ENHRY and CDR2 SYGVKD. The germline V and J ends were trimmed by 6 bases and 4 bases, with 16 bases remaining between them. The CDR3 extends over 14 amino acids.